The 30 T cell receptor beta chains reported below all come from one sample, sequenced in a study of blood T cell repertoires in COVID-19 (TCRdb year 2020). Library creation used the immunoSEQ multiplex PCR assay. The table was pulled from immuneACCESS by TCRdb, which kept in-frame rearrangements only. Such tables lose some clones; where checked, under half of the loss comes from unresolved V genes, and the rest has no known cause. For this sample there are a few hundred thousand clones; around 90% appear just once. The top ten constitute 1.3% to 1.5% of the sample. The sample taken for sequencing was peripheral blood. These receptors all come from a man older than 75 with acute or convalescent COVID-19.

Notes on this clone: Other DNA sequences in the same sample also yield this CDR3. The rearrangement links TRBV19 to TRBJ1-1, with 9 nucleotides matching TRBD1. The ends lost 3 bases at V and 5 bases at J; junction bases unmatched: 7. The CDR3 runs 15 residues. Germline values: CDR1 LNHDA, CDR2 SQIVND (reference sequence). The CDR3 coding sequence is TGTGCCAGTAGTATCGAGACAGGGGGGGATACTGAAGCTTTCTTT. This translates into CASSIETGGDTEAFF.

This chain connects TRBV28 to TRBJ1-3; D remains ambiguous. Germline V gene sequence: CDR1 MDHEN, CDR2 SYDVKM. V was cut by 5 bases and J by 4 bases, with 15 bases left in between. The CDR3 loop spans 15 amino acids. CDR3 region: CASSTRKDLGNTIYF. The CDR3 DNA reads TGTGCCAGCAGTACGCGGAAGGACTTGGGAAACACCATATATTTT.

As regards this clone: Other DNA sequences from this sample encode an identical CDR3 as well. The chain combines TRBV4-2 with TRBJ1-3; no clear D gene. The V end was cut by 1 base, the J end by 0 bases, with 10 bases between. The CDR3 has 16 residues. CDR1 and CDR2 (germline): LGHNA, YNFKEQ. The DNA for the CDR3 is TGTGCCAGCAGCCAAGTTACAGTAAGCTCTGGAAACACCATATATTTT. Translating it yields CASSQVTVSSGNTIYF.

This chain uses TRBV9 with TRBJ2-2; TRBD2 is a possible D gene (6 bases). The CDR3 extends over 15 amino acids. V lost 6 bases and J 2 bases, leaving 14 bases between the germline ends. The germline CDR1 and CDR2 sequences are SGDLS and YYNGEE. CDR3 sequence: CASTGGGVNTGELFF. CDR3 bases: TGTGCCAGCACCGGGGGTGGGGTTAACACCGGGGAGCTGTTTTTT.

The chain combines TRBV6-6 with TRBJ1-1; D is unclear. This CDR3 spans 14 amino acids. From germline, CDR1 is MNHNY and CDR2 SVGAGI (reference sequence). V was trimmed by 2 bases and J by 6 bases, leaving 13 bases between them. The DNA for the CDR3 is TGTGCCAGCAGTTACCCGGGTCGAGGTGCTGAAGCTTTCTTT. It is translated as CASSYPGRGAEAFF.

Concerning this clone: The sample has other DNA sequences that encode this CDR3 too. The chain carries TRBV19 and TRBJ2-7; 7 bases map to TRBD1. This CDR3 is 14 amino acids long. The V segment lost 2 bases and the J segment 2 bases; nucleotides outside the gene matches: 3. Germline V gene lookup returns CDR1 LNHDA and CDR2 SQIVND (reference sequence). For the CDR3, the DNA is TGTGCCAGTAGTATACGGGACAGACCCTACGAGCAGTACTTC. As protein: CASSIRDRPYEQYF.

This clone was seen once. V and J are TRBV9 and TRBJ2-2, with 9 bases that match TRBD2. CDR3 length equals 18 residues. Germline loops: CDR1 SGDLS, CDR2 YYNGEE. After removal of 4 bases from V and 7 bases from J, the junction contained 17 bases not matched to a gene. CDR3 in DNA: TGTGCCAGCAGCCCAAGAGGTGGTAGCGGGAGTGTAGGCGGGGAGCTGTTTTTT. Its protein product is CASSPRGGSGSVGGELFF.

This sequence joins TRBV18 and TRBJ2-7; TRBD1 matches 10 bases. V shed 2 bases and J 2 bases; nucleotides not matched to a gene: 3. The CDR3 totals 15 residues. Germline-derived CDR1 and CDR2 are KGHSH and LQKENI. CDR3 DNA sequence: TGTGCCAGCTCACCAGGACAGGGGGGGACCTACGAGCAGTACTTC. This sequence encodes CASSPGQGGTYEQYF.

The chain recombines TRBV14 with TRBJ2-7, with TRBD1 identical over 9 bases. J gave up 6 bases and V 4 bases, and 10 bases lay outside the gene matches. Germline CDR1 SGHDN, CDR2 FVKESK. This CDR3 has 15 amino acids. The CDR3 loop reads CASSPRTGDGFEQYF. The CDR3 DNA is TGTGCCAGCAGCCCCCGGACAGGGGACGGTTTCGAGCAGTACTTC.

V is TRBV6-1 and J is TRBJ1-4; D gene ambiguous. Germline CDR1 reads MNHNS; CDR2 reads SASEGT. With 7 bases removed from V and 6 bases from J, the gap between germline ends came to 6 bases. The CDR3 covers 11 residues. In DNA form, the CDR3 reads TGTGCCAGCACCCGGGATGAAAAACTGTTTTTT. Encoded protein: CASTRDEKLFF.

The CDR3 coding sequence is TGTGCCAGCAGCCAAGCGGGGGGGAGCATGAACACTGAAGCTTTCTTT. Its protein product is CASSQAGGSMNTEAFF. The chain links TRBV3-1 (or the pseudogene TRBV3-2) to TRBJ1-1; tentative D call: TRBD1 (5 bases). From germline, CDR1 is LGHDT and CDR2 YNNKEL (reference sequence). V was pared by 1 base and J by 0 bases, with 12 bases between. The CDR3 covers 16 residues.

The CDR3 DNA reads as TGTGCCAGCAGCCCGGCAGGCTCCTACAATGAGCAGTTCTTC. Translated: CASSPAGSYNEQFF. This chain joins TRBV7-2 and TRBJ2-1; no firm D call. Trimming took off 5 bases at V and 0 bases at J, with 8 bases between the two ends. The CDR3 totals 14 residues. CDR1 and CDR2 (germline): SGHTA, FQGNSA.

The chain is built from TRBV11-3 and TRBJ1-6; D perhaps matches TRBD1 (5 bases). The germline gives CDR1 SGHNT, CDR2 YENEEA. This CDR3 contains 19 residues. Trimming stripped 2 bases from V and 10 bases from J, with 27 bases between. CDR3 sequence reads: CASSLLIKLSGGVGSPLHF. The CDR3 DNA reads TGTGCCAGCAGCTTATTGATTAAATTGAGTGGGGGGGTAGGATCACCCCTCCACTTT.

The chain uses TRBV4-2 and TRBJ1-2; D might be TRBD1 (6 bases). This CDR3 is 15 amino acids long. Trimming took 1 base from V and 0 from J, leaving 9 bases between them. Germline V gene data show CDR1 as LGHNA and CDR2 as YNFKEQ. The CDR3 nucleotides are TGTGCCAGCAGCCAAGCTGGGACACCTAACTATGGCTACACCTTC. Translation gives CASSQAGTPNYGYTF.

This clone appeared once. This chain uses TRBV29-1 with TRBJ2-5, with D uncertain. The CDR3 is 11 residues long. Trimming cost V 3 bases and J 4 bases, with 6 bases left between them. Germline CDR1 SQVTM, CDR2 ANQGSEA. CDR3 protein: CSVEGPETQYF. CDR3 DNA: TGCAGCGTTGAGGGCCCAGAGACCCAGTACTTC.

V gene TRBV19 combines with J gene TRBJ1-5; D may be TRBD1 (5 bases). Trimming shortened V by 3 bases and J by 0 bases, and 9 bases separated the two germline ends. The CDR3 contains 15 residues. The germline V gene encodes CDR1 LNHDA and CDR2 SQIVND (reference sequence). The CDR3: CASSISTDSNQPQHF. DNA for the CDR3: TGTGCCAGTAGTATTTCGACAGATAGCAATCAGCCCCAGCATTTT.

The CDR3 region is CASSEEDGISGNTIYF. DNA for the CDR3: TGTGCCAGTAGTGAAGAGGACGGGATCTCTGGAAACACCATATATTTT. The gene calls are TRBV19 and TRBJ1-3; D gene uncertain. The ends were cut back, 5 bases at V and 0 bases at J, with 14 bases in the middle. In germline, CDR1 is LNHDA, CDR2 SQIVND (reference sequence). CDR3 length equals 16 residues.

This clone came up once. The chain joins TRBV11-3 to TRBJ1-1; no clear D. V lost 5 bases and J 3 bases, leaving 10 bases between the germline ends. The germline V gene encodes CDR1 SGHNT and CDR2 YENEEA. This CDR3 is built from 13 residues. In DNA form, the CDR3 reads TGTGCCAGCAGCAAGACACTTTACACTGAAGCTTTCTTT. Its translation: CASSKTLYTEAFF.

The genes are TRBV15 and TRBJ1-2; the D gene is possibly TRBD1 (5 bases). This CDR3 spans 14 amino acids. The V and J ends lost 0 bases and 3 bases respectively, with 8 bases between them. Germline V lookup: CDR1 LNHNV, CDR2 YYDKDF (reference sequence). The CDR3 protein is CATSRDRADYGYTF. CDR3 nucleotide sequence: TGTGCCACCAGCAGAGACAGGGCGGACTATGGCTACACCTTC.

The chain couples TRBV7-9 to TRBJ1-6, with D perhaps matching TRBD1 (5 bases). Deletions cut 5 bases from V and 7 bases from J, with 15 bases between. The CDR3 length is 15 residues. Germline V gene lookup returns CDR1 SEHNR and CDR2 FQNEAQ (reference sequence). Here the CDR3 reads CASSLRGNTNSPLHF. In DNA form, the CDR3 reads TGTGCCAGCAGCCTCCGGGGGAACACCAATTCACCCCTCCACTTT.

The chain couples TRBV10-3 to TRBJ2-1; possibly TRBD1 for D (6 bases). Trimming took 2 bases from V and 4 from J, leaving 15 bases between them. Per germline, CDR1 ENHRY and CDR2 SYGVKD. This CDR3 contains 16 residues. The DNA of the CDR3 is TGTGCCATCAGTGAGGGGGTGGGGGCCGTATACAATGAGCAGTTCTTC. Translating gives CAISEGVGAVYNEQFF.

This sequence joins TRBV4-2 and TRBJ1-4; D is undetermined. In germline, CDR1 is LGHNA, CDR2 YNFKEQ. This CDR3 is built from 14 residues. Trimming pared 0 bases from V and 1 base from J, leaving 3 bases between. CDR3 sequence (DNA): TGTGCCAGCAGCCAAGAACTAACTAATGAAAAACTGTTTTTT. This gives the protein CASSQELTNEKLFF.

This clone was seen just once. V is TRBV6-5 and J is TRBJ1-1; the D is unclear. CDR1 MNHEY and CDR2 SVGAGI come from the germline V gene. The CDR3 is 12 amino acids. The V gene lost 4 bases and the J gene lost 1 base, with 4 bases spanning the gap. The CDR3 DNA sequence: TGTGCCAGCAGTTCAGGGAACACTGAAGCTTTCTTT. It is translated as CASSSGNTEAFF.

The V gene is TRBV4-3, the J gene TRBJ1-1; TRBD1 might be the D (6 bases). The V and J ends lost 0 bases and 5 bases respectively, with 22 bases between them. Germline values: CDR1 LGHNA, CDR2 YSLEER. The CDR3 spans 18 residues. CDR3 coding DNA: TGCGCCAGCAGCCAAGATAATGACTGGGGGGGCGTTGGAACTGAAGCTTTCTTT. It codes for CASSQDNDWGGVGTEAFF.

The chain is built from TRBV27 and TRBJ2-2; 9 nucleotides match TRBD1. The germline gives CDR1 MNHEY, CDR2 SMNVEV (reference sequence). The junction had 21 bases not matched to a gene; V was cut back by 9 bases and J by 1 base. The CDR3 extends over 20 amino acids. The CDR3 DNA sequence: TGTGCCAGAACGGGACTACCGGGACAGGGAAGGGTGTGGAACACCGGGGAGCTGTTTTTT. Translated, it gives CARTGLPGQGRVWNTGELFF.

The chain recombines TRBV7-2 with TRBJ2-1; D remains ambiguous. The CDR3 spans 15 residues. Germline V lookup: CDR1 SGHTA, CDR2 FQGNSA. V lost 4 bases to trimming and J lost 10 bases, with 20 bases between them. CDR3 sequence reads: CASSSSVTHPEEQFF. The CDR3, as DNA: TGTGCCAGCAGCTCCTCTGTGACTCACCCGGAGGAGCAGTTCTTC.

V is TRBV20-1 and J is TRBJ1-4; D unresolved. Trimming shortened V by 2 bases and J by 13 bases, and 8 bases separated the two germline ends. The CDR3 is 10 residues long. Germline values: CDR1 DFQATT, CDR2 SNEGSKA (reference sequence). The CDR3 region is CSARMSPLFF. CDR3 DNA: TGCAGTGCTAGAATGAGTCCACTGTTTTTT.

The chain links TRBV27 to TRBJ2-4; TRBD1 matches at 7 bases. This CDR3 has 14 amino acids. Germline CDR1 reads MNHEY; CDR2 reads SMNVEV (reference sequence). The V gene end was trimmed by 5 bases and the J gene end by 6 bases; junction bases not matched to a gene: 7. The CDR3 loop reads CASSHPGQINIQYF. The CDR3, as DNA: TGTGCCAGCAGTCATCCGGGACAGATAAACATTCAGTACTTC.

The gene calls are TRBV28 and TRBJ1-5; possibly TRBD1 for D (5 bases). Per germline, CDR1 MDHEN and CDR2 SYDVKM. Deletions cut 1 base from V and 3 bases from J, with 22 bases between. The CDR3 has 19 residues. DNA of the CDR3: TGTGCCAGCAGTTTATATCCCCGTTTCCGGCAGGGAACCAATCAGCCCCAGCATTTT. This sequence encodes CASSLYPRFRQGTNQPQHF.

This chain uses TRBV9 with TRBJ1-5; D ambiguous. CDR3 length equals 13 residues. Germline CDR1 SGDLS, CDR2 YYNGEE. Trimming took off 0 bases at V and 9 bases at J, with 10 bases between the two ends. CDR3 nucleotide sequence: TGTGCCAGCAGCGTAGGAGGGAAGGGGCCCCAGCATTTT. Residues: CASSVGGKGPQHF. The complete variable domain, with remaining parts taken from reference TRBV9 and TRBJ1-5, reads DSGVTQTPKHLITATGQRVTLRCSPRSGDLSVYWYQQSLDQGLQFLIQYYNGEERAKGNILERFSAQQFPDLHSELNLSSLELGDSALYFCASSVGGKGPQHFGDGTRLSIL.